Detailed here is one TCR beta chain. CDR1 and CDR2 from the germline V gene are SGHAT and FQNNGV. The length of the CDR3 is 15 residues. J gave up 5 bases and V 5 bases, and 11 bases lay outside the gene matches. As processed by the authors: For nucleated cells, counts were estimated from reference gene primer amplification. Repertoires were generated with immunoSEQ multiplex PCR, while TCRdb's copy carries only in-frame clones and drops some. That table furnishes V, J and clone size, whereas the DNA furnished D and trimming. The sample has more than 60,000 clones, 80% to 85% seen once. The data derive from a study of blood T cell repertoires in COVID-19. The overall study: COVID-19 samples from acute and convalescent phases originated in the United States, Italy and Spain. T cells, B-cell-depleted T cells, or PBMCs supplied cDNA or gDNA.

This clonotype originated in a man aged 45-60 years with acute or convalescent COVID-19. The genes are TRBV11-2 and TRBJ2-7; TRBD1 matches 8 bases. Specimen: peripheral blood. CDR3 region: CASSPVDRVSHEQYF. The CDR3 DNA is TGTGCCAGCAGCCCTGTGGACAGGGTTTCTCACGAGCAGTACTTC.